The 29 T cell receptor beta chains below all came from one sample that was sequenced in a study of T-cell reconstitution after alpha-beta-depleted transplantation in children. During its preparation, the TCRbeta library received unique molecular identifiers. TCRdb fed the PCR reads into MiXCR, producing one record per CDR3 protein. The sample holds 100,000 to 120,000 distinct CDR3 sequences, 10% to 13% seen once. Sequencing was performed on PBMCs from the stem cell graft donor, taken from the stem cell graft. Receptors were obtained from a human donor who donated a stem cell graft to a child with acute lymphoblastic leukemia.

This clonotype was counted at least ten times. This sequence joins TRBV4-1 and TRBJ2-7; D ambiguous. The CDR3 covers 15 residues. Germline V gene lookup returns CDR1 MGHRA and CDR2 YSYEKL. Trimming pared 0 bases from V and 0 bases from J, leaving 9 bases between. DNA for the CDR3: TGCGCCAGCAGCCAAGATCGGCTTAGCTCCTACGAGCAGTACTTC. Its protein product is CASSQDRLSSYEQYF.

This clonotype was detected many times. The V call is TRBV4-3, the J call TRBJ1-5; D remains unclear. Germline CDR1 is LGHNA and CDR2 is YSLEER. The CDR3 is 16 residues long. V shed 0 bases and J shed 2 bases, with 11 bases lying between them. CDR3 in DNA: TGCGCCAGCAGCCAAGATATTTGGAATGGCAATCAGCCCCAGCATTTT. As protein: CASSQDIWNGNQPQHF.

The gene calls are TRBV7-3 and TRBJ2-1; D is perhaps TRBD1 or TRBD2 (5 bases each). Germline lookup yields CDR1 SGHTA and CDR2 FQGTGA. Trimming left V 4 bases short and J 0 bases short, with 10 bases between. This CDR3 contains 15 residues. The CDR3 region is CASSWDVSSYNEQFF. The CDR3 bases are TGTGCCAGCAGCTGGGACGTGAGCTCCTACAATGAGCAGTTCTTC.

This clonotype was seen at least ten times. V and J are TRBV20-1 and TRBJ1-1; D not resolved. The length of the CDR3 is 10 residues. CDR1 and CDR2 (germline): DFQATT, SNEGSKA (reference sequence). With 7 bases removed from V and 6 bases from J, the gap between germline ends came to 9 bases. Here the CDR3 DNA reads TGCAGTGTCCTCCTTCCTGAAGCTTTCTTT. Protein sequence: CSVLLPEAFF.

This clonotype has ten or more counts. The V and J genes are TRBV3-1 and TRBJ2-1; D is ambiguous. The CDR3 consists of 11 residues. Trimming left V 2 bases short and J 11 bases short, with 7 bases between. Looked up from germline, CDR1 is LGHDT and CDR2 is YNNKEL (reference sequence). The CDR3 DNA is TGTGCCAGCAGCCAAACGCGACAGCAGTTCTTC. Protein product: CASSQTRQQFF.

The sample holds many counts of this clonotype. V usage is TRBV6-1 and J usage is TRBJ1-1; 8 bases are shared with TRBD1. CDR1 and CDR2 (germline): MNHNS, SASEGT. Unmatched junction bases numbered 10, after V lost 6 bases and J lost 1 base. This CDR3 contains 16 residues. As DNA, the CDR3 is TGTGCCAGCAGCCAAGGGTGGACAGGGCGGAACACTGAAGCTTTCTTT. It encodes CASSQGWTGRNTEAFF.

In this sample, this clonotype turned up many times. V gene TRBV15 combines with J gene TRBJ1-4; D is unclear. Looked up from germline, CDR1 is LNHNV and CDR2 is YYDKDF (reference sequence). The CDR3 is 17 residues long. Trimming stripped 2 bases from V and 5 bases from J, with 18 bases between. CDR3 region: CATSRSRRRAINEKLFF. The DNA of the CDR3 is TGTGCCACCAGCAGATCCCGGCGCCGGGCCATAAATGAAAAACTGTTTTTT.

This clonotype was seen many times. The chain has TRBV20-1 and TRBJ1-5, with 9 bases that match TRBD1. There are 17 residues in the CDR3. Germline-derived CDR1 and CDR2 are DFQATT and SNEGSKA (reference sequence). V trimming: 0 bases; J trimming: 0 bases; junction bases outside the gene matches: 6. CDR3 region: CSARDGTGGGSNQPQHF. CDR3 DNA sequence: TGCAGTGCTAGAGATGGAACAGGGGGCGGTAGCAATCAGCCCCAGCATTTT.

This clonotype was observed many times. The chain recombines TRBV9 with TRBJ2-7; perhaps TRBD1 as D (6 bases). Trimming removed 4 bases from V and 0 bases from J, with 11 bases in between. CDR3 length equals 14 residues. Germline V lookup: CDR1 SGDLS, CDR2 YYNGEE. Here the CDR3 DNA reads TGTGCCAGCAGCCCCCGACAGGCCTCCTACGAGCAGTACTTC. Translation: CASSPRQASYEQYF. Drawing the rest from reference TRBV9 and TRBJ2-7, the complete variable domain is DSGVTQTPKHLITATGQRVTLRCSPRSGDLSVYWYQQSLDQGLQFLIQYYNGEERAKGNILERFSAQQFPDLHSELNLSSLELGDSALYFCASSPRQASYEQYFGPGTRLTVT.

This clonotype was seen repeatedly, ten times or more. The rearrangement joins TRBV20-1 to TRBJ2-2, with TRBD1 matching over 10 bases. The CDR3 runs 15 residues. Germline V CDR1 and CDR2: DFQATT, SNEGSKA (reference sequence). The J segment lost 0 bases and the V segment lost 3 bases, leaving 1 base of the junction unmatched. The chain's CDR3 is CSASGQGANTGELFF. The DNA for the CDR3 is TGCAGTGCTAGCGGACAGGGGGCGAACACCGGGGAGCTGTTTTTT.

Ten or more counts support this clonotype. The chain links TRBV7-9 to TRBJ2-3; 7 positions agree with TRBD1. CDR3 length: 15 amino acids. V lost 3 bases to trimming and J lost 4 bases; unmatched junction nucleotides: 7. Looked up from germline, CDR1 is SEHNR and CDR2 is FQNEAQ (reference sequence). The CDR3 loop is CASSLGTEVSDTQYF. CDR3 nucleotide sequence: TGTGCCAGCAGCTTGGGGACAGAGGTTTCAGATACGCAGTATTTT.

This clonotype was seen repeatedly, ten times or more. The gene calls are TRBV4-3 and TRBJ2-7; D possibly corresponds to TRBD2 (5 bases). Trimming shortened V by 0 bases and J by 6 bases, and 15 bases separated the two germline ends. The CDR3 runs to 15 residues. Germline V CDR1 and CDR2: LGHNA, YSLEER. CDR3 nucleotides: TGCGCCAGCAGCCAAGATCCGGGCCAGAGGGCCGAGCAGTACTTC. Translation: CASSQDPGQRAEQYF.

This clonotype was detected many times. The V and J genes are TRBV2 and TRBJ2-1; D is perhaps TRBD1 (5 bases). Germline V gives CDR1 SNHLY, CDR2 FYNNEI. V was cut by 6 bases and J by 3 bases, with 18 bases left in between. This CDR3 has 16 residues. In DNA, the CDR3 is TGTGCCAGCAGCCTAGAAGGGGCAGGGCTCTACAATGAGCAGTTCTTC. The encoded protein is CASSLEGAGLYNEQFF. Variable domain in full (rest from reference TRBV2 and TRBJ2-1): EPEVTQTPSHQVTQMGQEVILRCVPISNHLYFYWYRQILGQKVEFLVSFYNNEISEKSEIFDDQFSVERPDGSNFTLKIRSTKLEDSAMYFCASSLEGAGLYNEQFFGPGTRLTVL.

This clonotype was picked up many times. The V call is TRBV12-3 or TRBV12-4, the J call TRBJ1-5, with 11 bases fitting TRBD1. The CDR3 covers 17 residues. After removal of 7 bases from V and 6 bases from J, the junction contained 14 bases not matched to a gene. The CDR3 loop reads CASIPSGTGGGSQPQHF. For the CDR3, the DNA is TGTGCCAGCATCCCAAGCGGGACAGGGGGAGGTAGTCAGCCCCAGCATTTT.

This clonotype was seen at least ten times. This chain links TRBV7-8 with TRBJ2-4, with TRBD1 as a possible D gene (5 bases). Germline V lookup: CDR1 SGHVS, CDR2 FQNEAQ. The CDR3 totals 15 residues. The V end lost 4 bases, the J end lost 3 bases, and 13 bases lay between the germline ends. In DNA, the CDR3 is TGTGCCAGCAGCTCCCAGGGATATGGCAAAAACATTCAGTACTTC. Protein sequence: CASSSQGYGKNIQYF.

This clonotype came up many times. The chain is built from TRBV20-1 and TRBJ2-1, with D uncertain. Trimming stripped 6 bases from V and 4 bases from J, with 19 bases between. The CDR3 spans 15 residues. Germline assignment: CDR1 DFQATT and CDR2 SNEGSKA (reference sequence). CDR3 coding DNA: TGCAGTGCCCTCTCCGGCGCCCTTGCATACAATGAGCAGTTCTTC. Its protein product is CSALSGALAYNEQFF.

J is TRBJ2-7 and V is TRBV12-3 or TRBV12-4; TRBD1 aligns across 7 bases. The length of the CDR3 is 15 residues. The CDR3: CASIATGTDSYDQYV. CDR3 DNA: TGTGCCAGCATCGCCACCGGGACAGATTCCTACGACCAGTACGTC.

The sample holds many counts of this clonotype. V is TRBV12-3 or TRBV12-4 and J is TRBJ1-6; D unresolved. The CDR3 spans 16 residues. V lost 8 bases to trimming and J lost 0 bases, with 14 bases between them. In nucleotides, the CDR3 is TGTGCCAGCGGCCTTCTGCTGAGCTCCTATAATTCACCCCTCCACTTT. Its protein product is CASGLLLSSYNSPLHF.

CDR3 sequence (DNA): TGCGCCAGCAGCTTGGAGGGACTAGCGGGAGCCTTGTACGAGCAGTACTTC. Translated, it gives CASSLEGLAGALYEQYF. The chain is built from TRBV5-1 and TRBJ2-7, with 14 bases aligning to TRBD2. Germline CDR1 SGHRS, CDR2 YFSETQ. The CDR3 is 17 amino acids. The junction had 6 bases not matched to a gene; V was cut back by 0 bases and J by 4 bases. Full variable domain (missing parts from reference TRBV5-1 and TRBJ2-7): KAGVTQTPRYLIKTRGQQVTLSCSPISGHRSVSWYQQTPGQGLQFLFEYFSETQRNKGNFPGRFSGRQFSNSRSEMNVSTLELGDSALYLCASSLEGLAGALYEQYFGPGTRLTVT.

The table lists this clonotype with many counts. The chain joins TRBV7-2 to TRBJ2-7; no clear D gene. The CDR3 loop spans 13 amino acids. Germline lookup yields CDR1 SGHTA and CDR2 FQGNSA. Trimming stripped 5 bases from V and 4 bases from J, with 12 bases between. The CDR3 sequence: CASSQTTRYEQYF. The CDR3 coding sequence is TGTGCCAGCAGCCAGACCACCCGGTACGAGCAGTACTTC.

This clonotype showed up many times. The V gene is TRBV6-5, the J gene TRBJ2-7; tentatively, D is TRBD2 (5 bases). The CDR3 covers 12 residues. Trimming shortened V by 5 bases and J by 3 bases, and 8 bases separated the two germline ends. CDR1 MNHEY and CDR2 SVGAGI come from the germline V gene. In DNA form, the CDR3 reads TGTGCCAGCAGTCCCACTAGCTACGAGCAGTACTTC. Amino acids: CASSPTSYEQYF.

This clonotype occurred many times. The chain employs TRBV10-2 and TRBJ2-7; 9 bases are shared with TRBD1. Germline CDR1 WSHSY, CDR2 SAAADI. This CDR3 region has 14 residues. The V segment lost 6 bases and the J segment 4 bases; nucleotides outside the gene matches: 7. The CDR3: CASREIQGAYEQYF. The CDR3 nucleotides read TGCGCCAGCAGGGAAATACAGGGGGCTTACGAGCAGTACTTC.

This clonotype occurred many times. J is TRBJ2-7 and V is TRBV6-5, with 8 bases aligning to TRBD1. The V segment lost 0 bases and the J segment 2 bases; nucleotides outside the gene matches: 3. This CDR3 is 15 amino acids long. From germline, CDR1 is MNHEY and CDR2 SVGAGI. CDR3 DNA sequence: TGTGCCAGCAGTTACTCGACAGGGGCGGCCTACGAGCAGTACTTC. Its protein product is CASSYSTGAAYEQYF.

This clonotype was seen repeatedly, ten times or more. The J gene is TRBJ2-2, the V gene TRBV7-2; 11 bases are shared with TRBD2. Per the germline V gene, CDR1 is SGHTA and CDR2 is FQGNSA. The ends lost 0 bases at V and 5 bases at J; junction bases unmatched: 8. The CDR3 totals 18 residues. CDR3 nucleotides: TGTGCCAGCAGCTTAGCGCCTAGCGGGGGGACTGGGACCGGGGAGCTGTTTTTT. Protein sequence: CASSLAPSGGTGTGELFF.

This sequence joins TRBV29-1 and TRBJ1-5, with a weak D call TRBD1 (5 bases). Trimming took 7 bases from V and 0 from J, leaving 7 bases between them. Germline CDR1 reads SQVTM; CDR2 reads ANQGSEA. There are 12 residues in the CDR3. CDR3 DNA: TGCAGCGCCAGGGTTAGCAATCAGCCCCAGCATTTT. Translated: CSARVSNQPQHF.

This clonotype was picked up many times. The V call is TRBV5-6, the J call TRBJ2-7, with D perhaps TRBD2 (6 bases). V lost 6 bases and J 1 base, leaving 17 bases between the germline ends. Per the germline V gene, CDR1 is SGHDT and CDR2 is YYEEEE. This CDR3 region has 15 residues. This chain's CDR3 is CASTLDPGVSYEQYF. DNA of the CDR3: TGTGCCAGCACCTTAGACCCGGGGGTTTCCTACGAGCAGTACTTC.

This clonotype occurred many times. CDR3 DNA: TGTGCCAGCAGCATAGGGGACAGGGTGAACTTCGAGACCCAGTACTTC. Residues: CASSIGDRVNFETQYF. This sequence joins TRBV7-8 and TRBJ2-5, with 9 positions matching TRBD1. The junction had 12 bases not matched to a gene; V was cut back by 5 bases and J by 5 bases. Germline V gene lookup returns CDR1 SGHVS and CDR2 FQNEAQ. The CDR3 is 16 residues long.

This clonotype was seen many times. V is TRBV7-2 and J is TRBJ2-5, with D uncertain. CDR1 and CDR2 from the germline V gene are SGHTA and FQGNSA. Deletions cut 4 bases from V and 4 bases from J, with 10 bases between. This CDR3 is 13 amino acids long. The CDR3 loop reads CASSYATGETQYF. CDR3 bases: TGTGCCAGCAGCTACGCGACTGGAGAGACCCAGTACTTC.

This clonotype was found a few times. V and J are TRBV18 and TRBJ2-2, with D unresolved. The CDR3 is made up of 13 amino acids. CDR1 and CDR2 (germline): KGHSH, LQKENI. V lost 3 bases and J 7 bases, leaving 9 bases between the germline ends. DNA of the CDR3: TGTGCCAGCTCACCGCTCGGGTACGGGGAGCTGTTTTTT. Translating gives CASSPLGYGELFF.